The entry below describes one TCR beta chain. Its specificity is not known. This entry comes from a study of T cell responses to AZD1222 COVID-19 vaccine. Assay: immunoSEQ multiplex PCR; the TCRdb copy retains only in-frame clones and omits some. Of some 99,000 clones detected, approximately 86% appear once; the ten largest clones hold 9.5% to 15%. Whole-study findings and limits: Baseline seropositivity occurred in only a handful of AZD1222 recipients. Two AZD1222 doses significantly raised spike-specific TCR breadth and depth over controls. There were vaccine-associated CD4 TCRs across spike, dominant at 160-218 and 743-854. Donors were largely white British and mainly female; clonal diversity was possibly underestimated.

The sequences come from peripheral blood, collected on day 0 of MenACWY control vaccination. This sequence was found in an adult in good health.

In DNA form, the CDR3 reads TGTGCCAGTAGTATCGGGGGTGGCCGGACCTACGAGCAGTACTTC. Translating gives CASSIGGGRTYEQYF. The chain joins TRBV19 to TRBJ2-7; D is perhaps TRBD2 (6 bases). Trimming stripped 3 bases from V and 2 bases from J, with 14 bases between. Germline V gene sequence: CDR1 LNHDA, CDR2 SQIVND (reference sequence). The CDR3 spans 15 residues.